Below, one TCR beta chain is given with its context. The germline V gene has CDR1 MNHEY and CDR2 SVGAGI. Deletions cut 8 bases from V and 0 bases from J, with 8 bases between. The CDR3 is 13 amino acids. Repertoires were generated with immunoSEQ multiplex PCR, while TCRdb's copy carries only in-frame clones and drops some. The sample carries roughly 50,000 clones, around 94% recorded once. This specimen comes from a study of T cell changes during pregnancy in multiple sclerosis. The rearrangement uses TRBV6-5 and TRBJ1-5; unclear D gene. The material sequenced was CD8+ T cells from peripheral blood mononuclear cells, taken in the third trimester of pregnancy. The origin of this receptor is a female donor with multiple sclerosis, enrolled in a pregnancy study. The DNA of the CDR3 is TGTGCCAGCGCGGCAACTAGCAATCAGCCCCAGCATTTT. Its translation is CASAATSNQPQHF.